These 9 T cell receptor beta chains came from one sample sequenced in a study of blood T cells in healthy people across ages. A second about 6 to 12 cycle PCR used barcoded and J-beta primers. TCRdb processed the 5' RACE reads anew with MiXCR; each CDR3 protein has one entry. The table shows some 900,000 distinct CDR3 sequences, with more than 25% occurring only once. The source material was blood. The receptors were gathered from an elderly woman in good health.

This clonotype showed up many times. J is TRBJ2-3 and V is TRBV2; possible D gene TRBD2, 7 bases. The V end was cut by 3 bases, the J end by 2 bases, with 15 bases between. The germline CDR1 and CDR2 sequences are SNHLY and FYNNEI. This CDR3 is 16 amino acids long. The CDR3 region is CASSERGGSLTDTQYF. Written as DNA, the CDR3 is TGTGCCAGCAGTGAGAGGGGGGGCAGTCTCACAGATACGCAGTATTTT. Variable domain in full (rest from reference TRBV2 and TRBJ2-3): EPEVTQTPSHQVTQMGQEVILRCVPISNHLYFYWYRQILGQKVEFLVSFYNNEISEKSEIFDDQFSVERPDGSNFTLKIRSTKLEDSAMYFCASSERGGSLTDTQYFGPGTRLTVL.

In this sample, this clonotype turned up a few times. The V call is TRBV20-1, the J call TRBJ1-2; D might be TRBD1 (5 bases). This CDR3 has 11 amino acids. The V gene lost 5 bases and the J gene lost 8 bases, with 12 bases spanning the gap. Per the germline V gene, CDR1 is DFQATT and CDR2 is SNEGSKA (reference sequence). CDR3 loop: CSASGQKGYTF. DNA for the CDR3: TGCAGTGCTTCAGGGCAGAAGGGCTACACCTTC.

This clonotype was observed at least ten times. The chain recombines TRBV27 with TRBJ2-3; perhaps TRBD1 as D (5 bases). The CDR3 is 14 residues long. Between the trimmed V and J ends, which lost 6 bases and 3 bases, there was a span of 13 bases. The germline CDR1 and CDR2 sequences are MNHEY and SMNVEV (reference sequence). The DNA for the CDR3 is TGTGCCAGCAGCTATACAGGAAAAACAGATACGCAGTATTTT. Translating gives CASSYTGKTDTQYF.

Points on this clonotype: A much bigger clone sits one base away, suggesting this may be a read error. This chain joins TRBV7-2 and TRBJ2-5; 7 bases match TRBD1. The CDR3 is 15 residues long. Germline CDR1 reads SGHTA; CDR2 reads FQGNSA. Trimming removed 5 bases from V and 11 bases from J; junction bases left unmatched: 17. CDR3 protein: CASSPPDRYYNEQYF. CDR3 nucleotides: TGTGCCAGCAGCCCCCCGGACAGGTACTACAATGAGCAGTACTTC.

This rearrangement joins TRBV4-1 to TRBJ2-7; weak D call: TRBD2 (6 bases). CDR1 is MGHRA and CDR2 is YSYEKL in the germline V gene. Trimming pared 4 bases from V and 4 bases from J, leaving 20 bases between. CDR3 length: 16 amino acids. The CDR3 DNA reads TGCGCCAGCAGCCCCCACGCCGGGACTGCCCCGTACGAGCAGTACTTC. Protein sequence: CASSPHAGTAPYEQYF.

This clonotype was found a few times. This chain connects TRBV5-5 to TRBJ2-7; D is possibly TRBD1 or TRBD2 (5 bases each). The CDR3 has 13 amino acids. V was trimmed by 5 bases and J by 1 base, leaving 10 bases between them. In germline, CDR1 is SGHKS, CDR2 YYEKEE (reference sequence). The CDR3 sequence: CASSFEGSYEQYF. CDR3 DNA: TGTGCCAGCAGTTTTGAGGGGTCCTACGAGCAGTACTTC.

This clonotype was counted between two and nine times. The gene calls are TRBV15 and TRBJ2-1; D unclear. CDR3 size: 14 residues. The V gene lost 0 bases and the J gene lost 4 bases, with 7 bases spanning the gap. Germline V gene data show CDR1 as LNHNV and CDR2 as YYDKDF (reference sequence). In nucleotides, the CDR3 is TGTGCCACCAGCAGAGATTCTGTGTACAATGAGCAGTTCTTC. Protein product: CATSRDSVYNEQFF.

With respect to this clonotype: A much larger clone lies a single base off, so this may be a read error. This chain links TRBV4-1 with TRBJ2-1, with 9 bases that match TRBD2. The germline V gene encodes CDR1 MGHRA and CDR2 YSYEKL. The CDR3 consists of 18 residues. Here the CDR3 DNA reads TGCGCCAGCAGCCAAGGGGTGGCGGGGGGGCTCTCCTACAATGGGCAGTTCTTC. Amino acid sequence: CASSQGVAGGLSYNGQFF.

About this clonotype itself: A much larger clone lies one base from this, so it may be a read error. V and J are TRBV29-1 and TRBJ2-1; 10 nucleotides line up with TRBD1. CDR1 is SQVTM, CDR2 ANQGSEA, per germline. The CDR3 runs 13 residues. Trimming removed 5 bases from V and 10 bases from J; junction bases left unmatched: 8. CDR3 in amino acids: CSVLGTGDHEQFF. CDR3 DNA sequence: TGCAGCGTTTTAGGGACAGGGGACCACGAGCAGTTCTTC.